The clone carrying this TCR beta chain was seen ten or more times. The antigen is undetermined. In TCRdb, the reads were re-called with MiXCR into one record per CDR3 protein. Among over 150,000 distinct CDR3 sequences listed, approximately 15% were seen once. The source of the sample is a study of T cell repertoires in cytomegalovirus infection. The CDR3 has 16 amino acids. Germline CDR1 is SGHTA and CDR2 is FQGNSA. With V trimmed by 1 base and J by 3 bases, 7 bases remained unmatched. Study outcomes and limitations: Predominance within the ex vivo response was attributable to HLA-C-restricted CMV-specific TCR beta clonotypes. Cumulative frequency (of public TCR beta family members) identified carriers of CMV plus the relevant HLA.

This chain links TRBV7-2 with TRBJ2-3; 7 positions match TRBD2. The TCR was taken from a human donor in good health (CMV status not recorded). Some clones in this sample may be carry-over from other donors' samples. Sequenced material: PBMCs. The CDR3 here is CASSLVGGGGTDTQYF. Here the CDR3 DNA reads TGTGCCAGCAGCTTAGTAGGAGGCGGGGGAACAGATACGCAGTATTTT.